The 25 T cell receptor beta chains reported below all come from one sample, sequenced in a study of cytotoxic CD8 clonotypes in ibrutinib-treated CLL. Generated by immunoSEQ multiplex PCR, the TCRdb table keeps only in-frame clones and is missing some. Here the sample spans over 45,000 clones, roughly three fifths being singletons. Sequences were derived from PBMCs, sampled after 24 months of ibrutinib treatment. The source of these receptors is a human donor with chronic lymphocytic leukemia.

CDR3 in amino acids: CASSLLTGWRETQYF. The DNA for the CDR3 is TGCGCCAGCAGCTTGCTTACAGGCTGGAGGGAGACCCAGTACTTC. The chain is built from TRBV4-3 and TRBJ2-5; D is perhaps TRBD1 or TRBD2 (5 bases each). The CDR3 is made up of 15 amino acids. Germline lookup yields CDR1 LGHNA and CDR2 YSLEER. The germline V and J ends were trimmed by 5 bases and 5 bases, with 18 bases remaining between them.

This clone was seen ten or more times. The chain is built from TRBV6-5 and TRBJ2-5; D call uncertain. Trimming took off 7 bases at V and 1 base at J, with 13 bases between the two ends. There are 14 residues in the CDR3. Germline V lookup: CDR1 MNHEY, CDR2 SVGAGI. CDR3 region: CASKSVGFQETQYF. In nucleotides, the CDR3 is TGTGCCAGCAAATCGGTAGGCTTCCAAGAGACCCAGTACTTC.

This chain joins TRBV11-2 and TRBJ1-1; D gene ambiguous. CDR1 and CDR2 from the germline V gene are SGHAT and FQNNGV. This CDR3 region has 13 residues. V was pared by 0 bases and J by 4 bases, with 6 bases between. The CDR3 nucleotides read TGTGCCAGCAGCTTAGAAAGGGCCACTGAAGCTTTCTTT. This gives the protein CASSLERATEAFF. The variable domain in full, completed from reference TRBV11-2 and TRBJ1-1, reads EAGVAQSPRYKIIEKRQSVAFWCNPISGHATLYWYQQILGQGPKLLIQFQNNGVVDDSQLPKDRFSAERLKGVDSTLKIQPAKLEDSAVYLCASSLERATEAFFGQGTRLTVV.

This clone was recorded only once. The rearrangement uses TRBV6-5 and TRBJ1-3; D possibly corresponds to TRBD1 (5 bases). CDR1 and CDR2 from the germline V gene are MNHEY and SVGAGI. Trimming took off 2 bases at V and 1 base at J, with 6 bases between the two ends. The CDR3 spans 14 residues. Written as DNA, the CDR3 is TGTGCCAGCAGTTACGGGGGTTCTGGAAACACCATATATTTT. This gives the protein CASSYGGSGNTIYF.

The rearrangement uses TRBV6-5 and TRBJ1-2; no reliable D call. V lost 7 bases, J lost 8 bases, and 14 bases lay in between. The CDR3 runs 12 residues. The germline V gene encodes CDR1 MNHEY and CDR2 SVGAGI. The CDR3 spells CASMTSERGYTF. The CDR3 region has the DNA TGTGCCAGCATGACCAGCGAGAGGGGCTACACCTTC.

The V call is TRBV10-3, the J call TRBJ2-5, with 9 bases identical to TRBD2. The J segment lost 5 bases and the V segment lost 3 bases, leaving 7 bases of the junction unmatched. CDR1 is ENHRY, CDR2 SYGVKD, per germline. This CDR3 comprises 15 residues. The CDR3 here is CAISERSGGMETQYF. The CDR3 nucleotides read TGTGCCATCAGTGAACGTAGCGGGGGAATGGAGACCCAGTACTTC.

The chain is built from TRBV11-1 and TRBJ2-5; 12 bases map to TRBD2. This CDR3 is 15 amino acids long. Losses at the gene ends were 5 bases for V and 5 bases for J; bases not matched to a gene: 6. Germline CDR1 and CDR2: SGHAT and FQDESV (reference sequence). CDR3 protein: CASSPRLAGVETQYF. In DNA, the CDR3 is TGTGCCAGCAGCCCGCGACTAGCGGGGGTGGAGACCCAGTACTTC.

The table lists this clone with a count of one. V gene TRBV14 combines with J gene TRBJ1-3, with D uncertain. This CDR3 is built from 15 residues. In germline, CDR1 is SGHDN, CDR2 FVKESK. The V and J ends lost 1 base and 2 bases respectively, with 9 bases between them. The chain's CDR3 is CASSQVRGAGNTIYF. The CDR3 DNA reads as TGTGCCAGCAGCCAAGTGAGAGGCGCTGGAAACACCATATATTTT.

This sequence joins TRBV6-1 and TRBJ1-4; D possibly corresponds to TRBD1 (5 bases). CDR3 size: 18 residues. With 0 bases removed from V and 0 bases from J, the gap between germline ends came to 14 bases. In germline, CDR1 is MNHNS, CDR2 SASEGT. The CDR3 here is CASSEASRGFATNEKLFF. In DNA form, the CDR3 reads TGTGCCAGCAGTGAAGCGTCGAGGGGCTTTGCAACTAATGAAAAACTGTTTTTT.

The chain employs TRBV27 and TRBJ1-1; no reliable D call. Trimming left V 3 bases short and J 2 bases short, with 13 bases between. This CDR3 is 15 amino acids long. The V gene's germline CDR1 is MNHEY and CDR2 SMNVEV (reference sequence). CDR3 nucleotides: TGTGCCAGCAGTTTTATAGGGTTGGCAAACACTGAAGCTTTCTTT. It codes for CASSFIGLANTEAFF.

This chain links TRBV11-2 with TRBJ1-2, with a weak D call TRBD1 (6 bases). Trimming stripped 1 base from V and 11 bases from J, with 20 bases between. CDR3 length equals 15 residues. Germline V gene lookup returns CDR1 SGHAT and CDR2 FQNNGV. The DNA for the CDR3 is TGTGCCAGCAGCTTAGTGCGGGGTGGTGAGGGGGATTACACCTTC. The encoded protein is CASSLVRGGEGDYTF. Drawing the rest from reference TRBV11-2 and TRBJ1-2, the complete variable domain is EAGVAQSPRYKIIEKRQSVAFWCNPISGHATLYWYQQILGQGPKLLIQFQNNGVVDDSQLPKDRFSAERLKGVDSTLKIQPAKLEDSAVYLCASSLVRGGEGDYTFGSGTRLTVV.

This clone was detected ten times or more. This rearrangement joins TRBV4-1 to TRBJ1-4; D uncertain. The germline gives CDR1 MGHRA, CDR2 YSYEKL. The V end lost 3 bases, the J end lost 7 bases, and 9 bases lay between the germline ends. The CDR3 sequence is 13 residues long. CDR3: CASSHLMSEKLFF. As DNA, the CDR3 is TGCGCCAGCAGCCACTTGATGAGTGAAAAACTGTTTTTT.

The rearrangement links TRBV5-1 to TRBJ2-3; 14 bases fit TRBD2. V gave up 4 bases and J gave up 8 bases; unmatched junction bases: 15. This CDR3 spans 18 amino acids. Germline V gene lookup returns CDR1 SGHRS and CDR2 YFSETQ. This chain's CDR3 is CASSHGLAGGLIWVTQYF. CDR3 bases: TGCGCCAGCAGCCACGGACTAGCGGGGGGTCTGATTTGGGTTACGCAGTATTTT.

This chain links TRBV6-6 with TRBJ2-5; D is ambiguous. This CDR3 is built from 13 residues. Trimming cost V 3 bases and J 0 bases, with 5 bases left between them. From germline, CDR1 is MNHNY and CDR2 SVGAGI (reference sequence). The chain's CDR3 is CASSYGNQETQYF. Here the CDR3 DNA reads TGTGCCAGCAGTTATGGCAACCAAGAGACCCAGTACTTC.

This clone was counted at least ten times. The chain combines TRBV5-1 with TRBJ1-3; 8 bases map to TRBD1. Trimming removed 2 bases from V and 3 bases from J; junction bases left unmatched: 10. The V gene's germline CDR1 is SGHRS and CDR2 YFSETQ. The CDR3 contains 17 residues. The CDR3 region has the DNA TGCGCCAGCAGCTTCCGCACCGGGACAGGTGGTGGAAACACCATATATTTT. Protein: CASSFRTGTGGGNTIYF.

V and J are TRBV7-9 and TRBJ1-4, with D hard to call. The ends were cut back, 3 bases at V and 1 base at J, with 18 bases in the middle. This CDR3 spans 18 amino acids. The V gene's germline CDR1 is SEHNR and CDR2 FQNEAQ (reference sequence). As DNA, the CDR3 is TGTGCCAGCAGCTTGGGAAAGTACAGAAGTCGAACTAATGAAAAACTGTTTTTT. It yields the protein CASSLGKYRSRTNEKLFF.

V and J are TRBV4-1 and TRBJ1-2; 7 bases map to TRBD1. Germline V gene lookup returns CDR1 MGHRA and CDR2 YSYEKL. The CDR3 loop spans 14 amino acids. V shed 4 bases and J 8 bases; nucleotides not matched to a gene: 10. CDR3 DNA sequence: TGCGCCAGCAGCCCTGATAGGGACAGTCGCGGCTACACCTTC. Amino acids: CASSPDRDSRGYTF.

This rearrangement joins TRBV19 to TRBJ2-7, with 7 bases matching TRBD1. The CDR3 contains 15 residues. V was pared by 4 bases and J by 2 bases, with 8 bases of the junction left unmatched. Looked up from germline, CDR1 is LNHDA and CDR2 is SQIVND (reference sequence). Here the CDR3 DNA reads TGTGCCAGTAGTACCGGGACAGTACTTACCTACGAGCAGTACTTC. Amino acids: CASSTGTVLTYEQYF.

The chain links TRBV6-5 to TRBJ1-4; a possible D gene is TRBD1 (5 bases). The CDR3 contains 13 residues. CDR1 is MNHEY and CDR2 is SVGAGI in the germline V gene. V lost 10 bases to trimming and J lost 0 bases, with 9 bases between them. The CDR3 spells CATGGATNEKLFF. DNA of the CDR3: TGTGCCACCGGGGGGGCAACTAATGAAAAACTGTTTTTT.

The table lists this clone with a few counts. The V and J genes are TRBV7-8 and TRBJ2-1; 13 bases are a match to TRBD2. Germline-derived CDR1 and CDR2 are SGHVS and FQNEAQ. The CDR3 length is 16 residues. J lost 6 bases, V lost 5 bases, and 7 bases had no gene match. CDR3 region: CASSIRTSGRRNEQFF. For the CDR3, the DNA is TGTGCCAGCAGCATACGGACTAGCGGGAGACGCAATGAGCAGTTCTTC. Full variable domain (remainder filled in from reference TRBV7-8 and TRBJ2-1): GAGVSQSPRYKVAKRGQDVALRCDPISGHVSLFWYQQALGQGPEFLTYFQNEAQLDKSGLPSDRFFAERPEGSVSTLKIQRTQQEDSAVYLCASSIRTSGRRNEQFFGPGTRLTVL.

This chain uses TRBV4-2 with TRBJ2-3; D is unresolved. Germline V lookup: CDR1 LGHNA, CDR2 YNFKEQ. V was clipped by 1 base and J by 2 bases, with 10 bases between them. The CDR3 length is 15 residues. CDR3 bases: TGTGCCAGCAGCCAAGGTCGGACGAACACAGATACGCAGTATTTT. Translated, it gives CASSQGRTNTDTQYF.

The chain joins TRBV27 to TRBJ2-5; D remains unclear. Germline V gene sequence: CDR1 MNHEY, CDR2 SMNVEV (reference sequence). Trimming removed 4 bases from V and 0 bases from J, with 6 bases in between. The CDR3 length is 13 residues. CDR3 sequence reads: CASSWGNQETQYF. In DNA, the CDR3 is TGTGCCAGCAGTTGGGGAAACCAAGAGACCCAGTACTTC.

This chain joins TRBV6-1 and TRBJ2-7, with TRBD1 as a possible D gene (6 bases). Trimming took 1 base from V and 1 from J, leaving 11 bases between them. The length of the CDR3 is 15 residues. Germline CDR1 MNHNS, CDR2 SASEGT. CDR3 protein: CASSEEGQGSYEQYF. The CDR3 DNA is TGTGCCAGCAGTGAAGAAGGGCAGGGGTCCTACGAGCAGTACTTC.

The rearrangement uses TRBV13 and TRBJ2-2; 9 bases line up with TRBD1. The trim removed 5 bases at V and 4 bases at J, leaving 8 bases unmatched. In germline, CDR1 is PRHDT, CDR2 FYEKMQ (reference sequence). CDR3 length equals 16 residues. CDR3 coding DNA: TGTGCCAGCAGCCCCCGAGGGACAGGGACCACCGGGGAGCTGTTTTTT. Protein product: CASSPRGTGTTGELFF.

The CDR3 protein is CASRTRTGSYYGYTF. The CDR3 DNA follows: TGTGCCAGCAGAACTCGGACAGGGAGTTACTATGGCTACACCTTC. The J gene is TRBJ1-2, the V gene TRBV6-5; 8 nucleotides match TRBD1. This CDR3 is 15 amino acids long. V trimming: 6 bases; J trimming: 3 bases; junction bases outside the gene matches: 9. Germline lookup yields CDR1 MNHEY and CDR2 SVGAGI.